The T cell receptor beta chain under discussion was sequenced for a study of T cell responses to AZD1222 COVID-19 vaccine. Points from the study as a whole: Breadth and depth of Spike-specific TCRs rose after two AZD1222 doses. The number of AZD1222 recipients seropositive at baseline was only five to seven. Females made up more of the donors, who were largely white British, and clonal diversity may have come out too low.

On this clone itself: Its antigen remains unidentified.

With V trimmed by 6 bases and J by 5 bases, 8 bases remained unmatched. Germline CDR1 is MRHNA and CDR2 is SNTAGT. The CDR3 loop spans 15 amino acids. Measured with immunoSEQ multiplex PCR; TCRdb has only the in-frame clones, and not every one. Of 90,000 to 110,000 clones listed, approximately 86% were seen once; the top ten hold over 10%. The sample was peripheral blood, taken on day 0 of MenACWY control vaccination. V gene TRBV6-4 combines with J gene TRBJ1-4, with 8 positions matching TRBD1. The receptor was isolated from an adult in good health. The CDR3 loop reads CASSPGTGMNEKLFF. CDR3 coding DNA: TGTGCCAGCAGCCCTGGGACAGGCATGAATGAAAAACTGTTTTTT.